This T cell receptor (beta chain) is from a study of CD8 T cells in Susac syndrome. Reverse transcription of roughly 0.5 to 1 ug RNA used random hexamers. TCRdb itself ran the immunoSEQ multiplex PCR reads through MiXCR, one entry per CDR3 protein. The data hold approximately 210,000 distinct CDR3 sequences, with around 96% observed a single time. CDR1 is SQVTM, CDR2 ANQGSEA, per germline. CDR3 length equals 13 residues. V dropped 3 bases and J dropped 2 bases, with 10 bases sitting between them. Sequencing was done on a sample of CD4+ T cells from PBMCs. The chain carries TRBV29-1 and TRBJ1-1, with D possibly matching TRBD1 (5 bases). This sequence was found in a human donor with multiple sclerosis. The CDR3 sequence is CSVEGRINTEAFF. As DNA, the CDR3 is TGCAGCGTTGAGGGACGTATAAACACTGAAGCTTTCTTT.